A selection of T cell receptor beta chains follows, all from one sample in a study of blood T cell repertoires in COVID-19. Assay used: immunoSEQ multiplex PCR; TCRdb lists only in-frame clones, some missing. The sample shows some 120,000 clones, approximately 83% of them seen only once. Input material: peripheral blood. The receptors were gathered from a woman aged 65 to 85 with acute or convalescent COVID-19. The CDR3 runs from the conserved cysteine through the conserved F or W. Fields, in order: J gene, clone size, D gene, V gene, CDR3 protein, CDR3 DNA. The D gene is left open where the match is weak. Clone size is shown for a subset of rows, as once, few, many or a class of expanded clone.

>TRBJ2-5|NA|NA|TRBV25-1
CASTRGSGPQYF
TGTGCCAGCACCAGGGGTTCGGGACCCCAGTACTTC
>TRBJ1-1|NA|TRBD1|TRBV6-1
CASGIQGGNTEAFF
TGTGCCAGCGGGATACAGGGGGGGAACACTGAAGCTTTCTTT
>TRBJ1-2|NA|TRBD1|TRBV19
CASSISLLGGQASGGYTF
TGTGCCAGTAGTATCTCCCTTTTAGGGGGCCAGGCGTCTGGGGGCTACACCTTC
>TRBJ2-7|NA|NA|TRBV18
CASSSFAALLAHEQYF
TGTGCCAGCTCGTCTTTTGCGGCACTTCTCGCCCACGAGCAGTACTTC
>TRBJ2-1|NA|TRBD2|TRBV7-9
CASSSGLLYNEQFF
TGTGCCAGCAGCTCGGGACTACTGTACAATGAGCAGTTCTTC
>TRBJ2-1|NA|NA|TRBV19
CASRGGGGQTYNEQFF
TGTGCCAGTAGGGGAGGGGGTGGGCAGACCTACAATGAGCAGTTCTTC
>TRBJ2-1|once|TRBD2|TRBV10-3
CAISESLGGSGTYNEQFF
TGTGCCATCAGTGAGTCCCTAGGTGGTAGCGGGACGTACAATGAGCAGTTCTTC
>TRBJ1-5|NA|TRBD1|TRBV20-1
CSASPTGGNQPQHF
TGCAGTGCTAGTCCCACAGGGGGCAATCAGCCCCAGCATTTT
>TRBJ1-2|NA|TRBD1|TRBV25-1
CASSESLGAGGYGYTF
TGTGCCAGCAGTGAATCTCTCGGGGCAGGGGGCTATGGCTACACCTTC
>TRBJ2-7|NA|NA|TRBV2
CASSVETGYEQYF
TGTGCCAGCAGTGTGGAGACGGGCTACGAGCAGTACTTC
>TRBJ1-5|NA|TRBD1|TRBV7-2
CASSPGTGALNQPQHF
TGTGCCAGCAGCCCGGGTACAGGGGCCCTCAATCAGCCCCAGCATTTT
>TRBJ1-1|NA|NA|TRBV19
CASTPNGLGNTEAFF
TGTGCCAGTACGCCGAACGGGTTGGGGAACACTGAAGCTTTCTTT
>TRBJ1-2|NA|TRBD1|TRBV6-5
CASSYRDREGYTF
TGTGCCAGCAGTTATCGGGACAGGGAGGGCTACACCTTC
>TRBJ2-1|NA|NA|TRBV5-6
CASSRTGPYNEQFF
TGTGCCAGCAGCCGAACAGGGCCCTACAATGAGCAGTTCTTC
>TRBJ2-1|NA|TRBD2|TRBV5-1
CASRSGTSVNNEQFF
TGCGCCAGCAGGTCCGGGACTAGCGTAAACAATGAGCAGTTCTTC
>TRBJ1-1|NA|NA|TRBV19
CASSIDRNTEAFF
TGTGCCAGTAGTATCGACAGGAACACTGAAGCTTTCTTT
>TRBJ2-3|NA|NA|TRBV28
CASSSKGDTFTDTQYF
TGTGCCAGCAGTTCAAAGGGGGACACTTTCACAGATACGCAGTATTTT
>TRBJ2-6|NA|TRBD1|TRBV24-1
CATSTTGAGANVLTF
TGTGCCACCAGTACGACAGGGGCCGGGGCCAACGTCCTGACTTTC
>TRBJ1-3|NA|NA|TRBV9
CASSPGRGGGNTIYF
TGTGCCAGCAGCCCGGGCCGAGGAGGAGGAAACACCATATATTTT
>TRBJ1-6|NA|NA|TRBV6-6
CASSGGFDSYNSPLHF
TGTGCCAGCAGTGGAGGGTTTGACTCCTATAATTCACCCCTCCACTTT
>TRBJ2-1|NA|TRBD2|TRBV27
CASKAPAREVKGEQFF
TGTGCCAGCAAGGCCCCGGCGCGGGAGGTTAAGGGGGAGCAGTTCTTC
>TRBJ2-2|once|NA|TRBV2
CASSWDTPATGELFF
TGTGCCAGCAGCTGGGACACCCCGGCCACCGGGGAGCTGTTTTTT
>TRBJ1-4|few|TRBD1|TRBV7-9
CASSIQRQGTNEKLFF
TGTGCCAGCAGCATTCAAAGACAGGGAACTAATGAAAAACTGTTTTTT
>TRBJ1-2|NA|TRBD1|TRBV2
CASSGTGSGYTF
TGTGCCAGCAGTGGGACAGGGTCCGGCTACACCTTC
>TRBJ1-4|once|TRBD1|TRBV2
CASSADRGGSGEKLFF
TGTGCCAGCAGTGCCGACAGGGGAGGATCGGGAGAAAAACTGTTTTTT